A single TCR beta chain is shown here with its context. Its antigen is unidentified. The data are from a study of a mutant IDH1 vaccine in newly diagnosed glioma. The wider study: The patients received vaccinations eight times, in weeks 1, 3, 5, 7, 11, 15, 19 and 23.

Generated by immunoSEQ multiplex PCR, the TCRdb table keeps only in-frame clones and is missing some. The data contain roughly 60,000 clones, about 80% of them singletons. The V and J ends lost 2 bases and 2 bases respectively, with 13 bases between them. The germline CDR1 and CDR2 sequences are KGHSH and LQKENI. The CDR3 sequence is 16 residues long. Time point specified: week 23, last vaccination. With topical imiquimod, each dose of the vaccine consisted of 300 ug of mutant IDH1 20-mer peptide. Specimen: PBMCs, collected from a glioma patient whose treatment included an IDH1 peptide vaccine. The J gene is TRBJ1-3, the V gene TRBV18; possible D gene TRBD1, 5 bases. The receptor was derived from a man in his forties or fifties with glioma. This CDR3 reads CASSPTGRPAGNTIYF. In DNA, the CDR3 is TGTGCCAGCTCACCAACGGGGCGCCCAGCTGGAAACACCATATATTTT.